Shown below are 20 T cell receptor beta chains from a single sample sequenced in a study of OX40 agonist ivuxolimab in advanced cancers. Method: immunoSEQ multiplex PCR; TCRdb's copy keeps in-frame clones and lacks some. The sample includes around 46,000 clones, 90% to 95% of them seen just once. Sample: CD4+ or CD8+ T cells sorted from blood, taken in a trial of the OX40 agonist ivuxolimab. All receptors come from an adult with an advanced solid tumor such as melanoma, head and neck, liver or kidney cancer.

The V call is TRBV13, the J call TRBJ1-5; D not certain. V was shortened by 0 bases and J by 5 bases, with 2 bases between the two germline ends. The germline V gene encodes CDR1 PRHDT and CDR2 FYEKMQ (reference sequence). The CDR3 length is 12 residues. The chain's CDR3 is CASSLGDQPQHF. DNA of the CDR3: TGTGCCAGCAGCTTAGGGGATCAGCCCCAGCATTTT.

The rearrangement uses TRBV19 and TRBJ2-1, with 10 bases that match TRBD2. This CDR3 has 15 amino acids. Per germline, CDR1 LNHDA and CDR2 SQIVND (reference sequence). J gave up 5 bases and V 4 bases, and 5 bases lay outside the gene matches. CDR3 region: CASSKGLAIHNEQFF. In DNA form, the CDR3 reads TGTGCCAGTAGTAAGGGACTAGCGATCCACAATGAGCAGTTCTTC.

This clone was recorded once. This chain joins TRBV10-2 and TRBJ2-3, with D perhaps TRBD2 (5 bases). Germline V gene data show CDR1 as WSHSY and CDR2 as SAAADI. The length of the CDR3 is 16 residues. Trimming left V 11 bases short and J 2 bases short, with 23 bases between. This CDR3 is CACLTTLTGTTDTQYF. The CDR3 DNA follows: TGCGCCTGCCTCACAACATTAACGGGAACCACAGATACGCAGTATTTT.

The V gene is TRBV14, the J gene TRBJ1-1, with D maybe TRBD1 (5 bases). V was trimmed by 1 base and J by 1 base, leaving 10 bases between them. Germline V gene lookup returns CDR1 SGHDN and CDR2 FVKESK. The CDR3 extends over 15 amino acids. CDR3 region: CASSQVSGKNTEAFF. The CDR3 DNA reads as TGTGCCAGCAGCCAAGTTTCAGGGAAGAACACTGAAGCTTTCTTT.

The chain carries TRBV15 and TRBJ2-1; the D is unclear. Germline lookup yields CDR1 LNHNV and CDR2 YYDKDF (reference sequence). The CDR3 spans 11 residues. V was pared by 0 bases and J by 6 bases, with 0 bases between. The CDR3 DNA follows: TGTGCCACCAGCAGAGACAATGAGCAGTTCTTC. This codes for CATSRDNEQFF.

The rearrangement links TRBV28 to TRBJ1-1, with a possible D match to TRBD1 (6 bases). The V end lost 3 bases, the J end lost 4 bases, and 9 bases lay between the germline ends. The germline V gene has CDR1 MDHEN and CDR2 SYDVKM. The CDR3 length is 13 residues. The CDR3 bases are TGTGCCAGCAGTTTGGGGGGCGGCACTGAAGCTTTCTTT. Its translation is CASSLGGGTEAFF.

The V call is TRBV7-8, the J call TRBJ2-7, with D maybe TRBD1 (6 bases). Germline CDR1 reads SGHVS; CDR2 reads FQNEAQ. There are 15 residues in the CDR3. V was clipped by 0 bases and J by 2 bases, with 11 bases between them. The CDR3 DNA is TGTGCCAGCAGCTTAGCTGACAGGCTACCCTACGAGCAGTACTTC. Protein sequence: CASSLADRLPYEQYF.

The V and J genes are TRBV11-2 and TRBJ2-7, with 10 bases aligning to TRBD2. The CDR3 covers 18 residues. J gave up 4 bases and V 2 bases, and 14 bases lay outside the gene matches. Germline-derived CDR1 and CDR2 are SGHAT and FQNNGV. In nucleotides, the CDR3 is TGTGCCAGCAGCTTATCGGTCTTGGGAGCGGGGGGGACATACGAGCAGTACGTC. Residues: CASSLSVLGAGGTYEQYV.

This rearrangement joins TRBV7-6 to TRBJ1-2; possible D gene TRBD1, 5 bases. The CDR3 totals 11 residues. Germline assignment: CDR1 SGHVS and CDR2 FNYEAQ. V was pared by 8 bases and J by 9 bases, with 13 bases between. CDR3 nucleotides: TGTGCCAGCGTAGACCAGGGCAGCTACACCTTC. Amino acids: CASVDQGSYTF.

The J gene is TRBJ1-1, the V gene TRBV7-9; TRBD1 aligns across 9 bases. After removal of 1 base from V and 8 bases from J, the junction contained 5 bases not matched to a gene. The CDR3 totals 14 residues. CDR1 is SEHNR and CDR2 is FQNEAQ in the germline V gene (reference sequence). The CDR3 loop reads CASSLGQGGFEAFF. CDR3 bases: TGTGCCAGCAGCTTAGGACAGGGGGGCTTCGAAGCTTTCTTT.

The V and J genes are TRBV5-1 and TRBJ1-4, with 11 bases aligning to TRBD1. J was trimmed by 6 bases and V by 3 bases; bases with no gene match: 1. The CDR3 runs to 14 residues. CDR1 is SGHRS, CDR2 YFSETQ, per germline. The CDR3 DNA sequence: TGCGCCAGCAGCTCGGGACAGGGGGATGAAAAACTGTTTTTT. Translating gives CASSSGQGDEKLFF.

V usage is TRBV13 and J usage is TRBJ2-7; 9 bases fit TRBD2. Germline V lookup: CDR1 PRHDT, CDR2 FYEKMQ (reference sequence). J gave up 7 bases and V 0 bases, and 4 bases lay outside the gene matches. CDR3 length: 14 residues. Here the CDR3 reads CASSLGLAGREQYF. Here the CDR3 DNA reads TGTGCCAGCAGCTTAGGCCTAGCGGGACGGGAGCAGTACTTC.

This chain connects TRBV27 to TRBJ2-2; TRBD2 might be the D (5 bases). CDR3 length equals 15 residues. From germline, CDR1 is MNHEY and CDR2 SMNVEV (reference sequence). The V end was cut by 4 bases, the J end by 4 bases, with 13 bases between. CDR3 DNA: TGTGCCAGCAGTTCCATCGGGGTGTCCACCGGGGAGCTGTTTTTT. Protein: CASSSIGVSTGELFF.

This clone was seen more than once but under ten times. CDR3 sequence reads: CASSWRQGDQPQHF. CDR3 DNA sequence: TGTGCCAGCAGTTGGAGACAGGGGGATCAGCCCCAGCATTTT. The V call is TRBV28, the J call TRBJ1-5, with 9 bases fitting TRBD1. V shed 4 bases and J 5 bases; nucleotides not matched to a gene: 3. Looked up from germline, CDR1 is MDHEN and CDR2 is SYDVKM. This CDR3 is 14 amino acids long.

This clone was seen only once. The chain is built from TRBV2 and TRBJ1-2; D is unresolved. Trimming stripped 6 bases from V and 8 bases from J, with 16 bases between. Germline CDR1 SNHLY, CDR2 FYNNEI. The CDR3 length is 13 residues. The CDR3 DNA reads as TGTGCCAGCAGGTCTAGTTGGGGTTACGGCTACACCTTC. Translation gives CASRSSWGYGYTF.

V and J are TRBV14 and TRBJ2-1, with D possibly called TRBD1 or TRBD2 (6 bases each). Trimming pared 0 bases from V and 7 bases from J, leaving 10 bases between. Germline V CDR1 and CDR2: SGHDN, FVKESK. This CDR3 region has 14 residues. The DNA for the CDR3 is TGTGCCAGCAGCCAAGATCCGGGGGCAAATGAGCAGTTCTTC. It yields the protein CASSQDPGANEQFF.

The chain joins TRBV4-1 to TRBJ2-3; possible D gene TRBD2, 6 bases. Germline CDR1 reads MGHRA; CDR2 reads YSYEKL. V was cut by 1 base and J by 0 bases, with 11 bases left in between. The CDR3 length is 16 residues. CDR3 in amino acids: CASSQATSGSTDTQYF. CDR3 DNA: TGCGCCAGCAGCCAAGCGACTAGTGGTAGCACAGATACGCAGTATTTT.

The CDR3: CASSLGGGTEAFF. The CDR3, as DNA: TGTGCCAGCAGCTTAGGAGGGGGCACTGAAGCTTTCTTT. The chain combines TRBV7-6 with TRBJ1-1; TRBD1 might be the D (6 bases). Trimming shortened V by 1 base and J by 4 bases, and 7 bases separated the two germline ends. CDR3 size: 13 residues. Germline-derived CDR1 and CDR2 are SGHVS and FNYEAQ.

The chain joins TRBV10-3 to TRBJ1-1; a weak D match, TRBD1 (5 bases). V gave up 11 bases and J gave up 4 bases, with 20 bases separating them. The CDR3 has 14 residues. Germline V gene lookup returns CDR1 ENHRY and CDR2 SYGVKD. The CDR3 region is CASQGGPRTTEAFF. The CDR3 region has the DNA TGTGCCTCCCAGGGTGGGCCTAGAACCACTGAAGCTTTCTTT.

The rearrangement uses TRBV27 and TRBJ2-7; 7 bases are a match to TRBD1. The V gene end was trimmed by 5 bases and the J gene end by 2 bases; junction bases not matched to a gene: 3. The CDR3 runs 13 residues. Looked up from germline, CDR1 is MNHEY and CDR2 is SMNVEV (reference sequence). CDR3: CASSNRGPYEQYF. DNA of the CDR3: TGTGCCAGCAGTAACAGGGGCCCCTACGAGCAGTACTTC.